This is a list of T cell receptor beta chains from one sample in a study of blood T cells in healthy people across ages. TCRdb independently ran MiXCR on the 5' RACE reads; one entry per CDR3 protein. The sample carries approximately 960,000 distinct CDR3 sequences, roughly 29% recorded once. Separately, the same data were catalogued under a study of T cells of mothers and their children.

The sample consisted of blood. The receptors originated from a woman aged 40 to 49 in good health. Each CDR3 is given with its conserved first and last residue. The D gene is left open where the match is weak. Part of the rows lack a size; the others show once, few, many or a class for expanded clones.

TRBV28	few	TRBJ2-4	TRBD1	CASSSWDRVVKNIQYF	TGTGCCAGCAGTTCATGGGACAGGGTTGTCAAAAACATTCAGTACTTC
TRBV30	-	TRBJ1-2	-	CAWSAGQGYGYTF	TGTGCCTGGAGCGCGGGGCAGGGGTATGGCTACACCTTC
TRBV14	few	TRBJ2-7	-	CASSHTGMLGTYEQYF	TGTGCCAGCAGCCATACGGGGATGTTAGGAACCTACGAGCAGTACTTC
TRBV7-2	few	TRBJ1-1	-	CASSLDLWVSSAAFF	TGTGCCAGCAGCTTAGATTTGTGGGTTTCTAGTGCAGCTTTCTTT
TRBV7-2	-	TRBJ2-1	-	CASSLGRRSNEQFF	TGTGCCAGCAGCTTAGGCAGGAGATCGAATGAGCAGTTCTTC
TRBV28	-	TRBJ2-2	TRBD1	CASSAWTGSTGELFF	TGTGCCAGCAGTGCCTGGACAGGGAGCACCGGGGAGCTGTTTTTT
TRBV20-1	few	TRBJ1-2	TRBD1	CSARLRDRGIYGYTF	TGCAGTGCTAGACTCCGGGACAGGGGGATATATGGCTACACCTTC
TRBV11-2	many	TRBJ1-5	-	CASSLGGINQPQHF	TGTGCCAGCAGCTTAGGAGGGATTAATCAGCCCCAGCATTTT
TRBV28	many	TRBJ2-5	-	CASSLQPSSVETQYF	TGTGCCAGCAGTCTGCAACCTTCTAGCGTCGAGACCCAGTACTTC
TRBV11-2	few	TRBJ2-5	TRBD2	CASRRGSTSGGAPETQYF	TGTGCCAGCAGAAGGGGGTCGACTAGCGGGGGGGCCCCAGAGACCCAGTACTTC
TRBV29-1	-	TRBJ2-1	-	CSVDPHPGNEQFF	TGCAGCGTTGACCCTCATCCAGGCAATGAGCAGTTCTTC
TRBV5-1	-	TRBJ2-3	TRBD2	CASNRRPGLTDTQYF	TGCGCCTCAAACCGCCGTCCGGGACTAACAGATACGCAGTATTTT
TRBV5-1	few	TRBJ2-3	-	CASRLGRTDTQYF	TGCGCCAGCAGGCTCGGGCGCACAGATACGCAGTATTTT
TRBV6-6	few	TRBJ1-4	TRBD1	CASSSTGGLEKLFF	TGTGCCAGCAGTTCCACAGGGGGGCTTGAAAAACTGTTTTTT
TRBV29-1	-	TRBJ2-7	-	CSVTGRLTYEQYF	TGCAGCGTTACGGGACGGCTTACCTACGAGCAGTACTTC
TRBV5-5	few	TRBJ2-1	-	CASSLLPRQWNYNEQFF	TGTGCCAGCAGCCTACTACCCCGACAGTGGAACTACAATGAGCAGTTCTTC
TRBV7-9	-	TRBJ2-3	-	CAGSLAIGSRTDTQYF	TGTGCCGGCAGCTTAGCGATCGGTTCGCGCACAGATACGCAGTATTTT
TRBV6-5	-	TRBJ2-3	-	CASSLFPGAGDTQYF	TGTGCCAGCAGTTTATTCCCGGGGGCTGGTGATACGCAGTATTTT
TRBV6-6	-	TRBJ1-1	TRBD1	CASSTYSGQGLSEAFF	TGTGCCAGCAGCACATACTCTGGACAGGGGTTGTCTGAAGCTTTCTTT
TRBV4-1	few	TRBJ2-7	-	CASSPYLRQPEQYF	TGCGCCAGCAGCCCTTACCTCAGACAACCCGAGCAGTACTTC